The 22 T cell receptor beta chains reported below all come from one sample, sequenced in a study of blood T cell repertoires in COVID-19. Here immunoSEQ multiplex PCR was the method, and the copy in TCRdb shows in-frame clones only, minus some. The sample holds about 340,000 clones, around four fifths seen once. The sample was peripheral blood. Every receptor here comes from a man aged 30-40 years with active or convalescent COVID-19.

The chain uses TRBV9 and TRBJ2-5; 7 bases align to TRBD2. The V and J ends lost 4 bases and 7 bases, in that order; junction bases with no gene match: 10. The CDR3 covers 14 residues. The germline gives CDR1 SGDLS, CDR2 YYNGEE. CDR3 protein: CASSPRGGEGTQYF. The CDR3 nucleotides are TGTGCCAGCAGCCCCCGGGGAGGGGAAGGGACCCAGTACTTC.

The chain links TRBV5-1 to TRBJ2-6, with D perhaps matching TRBD1 (6 bases). The germline V gene has CDR1 SGHRS and CDR2 YFSETQ. The ends were cut back, 3 bases at V and 2 bases at J, with 12 bases in the middle. The CDR3 length is 16 residues. CDR3 in amino acids: CASSSKNRAGANVLTF. The DNA for the CDR3 is TGCGCCAGCAGCTCTAAAAACAGGGCTGGGGCCAACGTCCTGACTTTC.

The CDR3 region is CASSEAQGNTIYF. CDR3 sequence (DNA): TGTGCCAGCAGTGAAGCGCAGGGAAACACCATATATTTT. The chain is built from TRBV2 and TRBJ1-3; D remains unclear. Germline V gene data show CDR1 as SNHLY and CDR2 as FYNNEI. The CDR3 consists of 13 residues. The V gene lost 0 bases and the J gene lost 4 bases, with 4 bases spanning the gap.

A word on this clone: Different DNA sequences within this sample yield the same CDR3. The chain links TRBV28 to TRBJ1-2; D not resolved. Germline V gene sequence: CDR1 MDHEN, CDR2 SYDVKM. The V gene lost 3 bases and the J gene lost 5 bases, with 7 bases spanning the gap. The CDR3 contains 12 residues. The CDR3: CASSLGGYGYTF. Written as DNA, the CDR3 is TGTGCCAGCAGTTTGGGAGGGTATGGCTACACCTTC.

Of note for this clone: Sequence at one end of the junction differs from germline and may be a read error. The genes are TRBV5-1 and TRBJ2-5; TRBD2 agrees at 12 bases. The germline gives CDR1 SGHRS, CDR2 YFSETQ. The CDR3 extends over 16 amino acids. The CDR3, as DNA: TGCGCCCGCAGCGGGCTAGCGGGGGGGTCACAAGAGACCCAGTACTTC. It encodes CARSGLAGGSQETQYF.

The CDR3 spells CASSRSADTEAFF. The CDR3 coding sequence is TGCGCCAGCAGCCGATCAGCGGACACTGAAGCTTTCTTT. The V call is TRBV4-1, the J call TRBJ1-1; D ambiguous. Trimming took 4 bases from V and 3 from J, leaving 9 bases between them. This CDR3 has 13 residues. Germline CDR1 is MGHRA and CDR2 is YSYEKL.

This clone has only one observation. The chain combines TRBV28 with TRBJ1-1, with unresolved D. In germline, CDR1 is MDHEN, CDR2 SYDVKM. Trimming left V 4 bases short and J 3 bases short, with 12 bases between. The CDR3 consists of 14 residues. The CDR3 region is CASSWPGSHTEAFF. The CDR3 DNA follows: TGTGCCAGCAGTTGGCCGGGGTCACACACTGAAGCTTTCTTT. The full variable domain, with the rest looked up from reference TRBV28 and TRBJ1-1, is DVKVTQSSRYLVKRTGEKVFLECVQDMDHENMFWYRQDPGLGLRLIYFSYDVKMKEKGDIPEGYSVSREKKERFSLILESASTNQTSMYLCASSWPGSHTEAFFGQGTRLTVV.

The chain joins TRBV6-2 or TRBV6-3 to TRBJ1-1; D is perhaps TRBD1 (6 bases). The CDR3 runs 14 residues. Trimming removed 0 bases from V and 7 bases from J, with 12 bases in between. Germline CDR1 MNHEY, CDR2 SVGEGT. DNA of the CDR3: TGTGCCAGCAGTTACTCCGGGGGGCTAAGTGAAGCTTTCTTT. It yields the protein CASSYSGGLSEAFF.

The chain uses TRBV7-2 and TRBJ2-2; 8 bases match TRBD2. V lost 10 bases to trimming and J lost 0 bases; unmatched junction nucleotides: 1. This CDR3 region has 13 residues. CDR1 is SGHTA, CDR2 FQGNSA, per germline. CDR3 loop: CATGRANTGELFF. CDR3 coding DNA: TGTGCCACCGGGAGGGCGAACACCGGGGAGCTGTTTTTT. The entire variable domain, with the rest obtained from reference TRBV7-2 and TRBJ2-2, is as follows: GAGVSQSPSNKVTEKGKDVELRCDPISGHTALYWYRQSLGQGLEFLIYFQGNSAPDKSGLPSDRFSAERTGGSVSTLTIQRTQQEDSAVYLCATGRANTGELFFGEGSRLTVL.

The chain couples TRBV18 to TRBJ1-1; tentatively, D is TRBD1 (5 bases). The CDR3 length is 14 residues. Per germline, CDR1 KGHSH and CDR2 LQKENI. The ends were cut back, 2 bases at V and 4 bases at J, with 11 bases in the middle. For the CDR3, the DNA is TGTGCCAGCTCACCATCGGGGGGGGGCACTGAAGCTTTCTTT. Its translation: CASSPSGGGTEAFF.

This chain connects TRBV7-2 to TRBJ1-1; D gene uncertain. This CDR3 comprises 14 residues. Germline V CDR1 and CDR2: SGHTA, FQGNSA. V gave up 3 bases and J gave up 3 bases, with 11 bases separating them. In DNA, the CDR3 is TGTGCCAGCAGCTTCTCCACAGCGGACACTGAAGCTTTCTTT. Translation: CASSFSTADTEAFF.

V gene TRBV6-5 combines with J gene TRBJ2-1; 9 positions match TRBD2. With V trimmed by 7 bases and J by 9 bases, 10 bases remained unmatched. From germline, CDR1 is MNHEY and CDR2 SVGAGI. The CDR3 is 14 residues long. The CDR3 loop reads CASTAAGGPGEQFF. For the CDR3, the DNA is TGTGCCAGCACCGCGGCGGGAGGGCCTGGTGAGCAGTTCTTC.

V gene TRBV5-4 combines with J gene TRBJ1-1; 11 nucleotides line up with TRBD1. The CDR3 sequence is 14 residues long. Trimming at V came to 4 bases and at J to 5 bases, leaving 4 bases not matched to a gene. CDR1 is SGHNT and CDR2 is YYREEE in the germline V gene (reference sequence). The CDR3 nucleotides are TGTGCCAGCAGCCGGGACAGGGGGAAGACTGAAGCTTTCTTT. This sequence encodes CASSRDRGKTEAFF.

The chain combines TRBV15 with TRBJ1-2; 7 nucleotides align to TRBD1. This CDR3 region has 15 residues. V trimming: 5 bases; J trimming: 8 bases; junction bases outside the gene matches: 14. The germline V gene has CDR1 LNHNV and CDR2 YYDKDF (reference sequence). CDR3 bases: TGTGCCACCAGCTACGATCTCGGAGGGGGCATAGGCTACACCTTC. Protein sequence: CATSYDLGGGIGYTF.

The chain uses TRBV7-9 and TRBJ1-2; D is possibly TRBD1 (6 bases). In germline, CDR1 is SEHNR, CDR2 FQNEAQ (reference sequence). Trimming pared 6 bases from V and 5 bases from J, leaving 13 bases between. The CDR3 spans 13 residues. The CDR3 region is CASSFGTPYGYTF. The CDR3 DNA is TGTGCCAGCAGTTTCGGGACACCATATGGCTACACCTTC.

This clone was counted once. The gene calls are TRBV19 and TRBJ2-2, with a possible D match to TRBD1 (6 bases). Germline V lookup: CDR1 LNHDA, CDR2 SQIVND (reference sequence). The V end was cut by 7 bases, the J end by 5 bases, with 11 bases between. This CDR3 comprises 13 residues. DNA of the CDR3: TGTGCCAGTACCCGAGGGGGAACCGGGGAGCTGTTTTTT. Amino acid sequence: CASTRGGTGELFF.

This sequence joins TRBV5-1 and TRBJ2-1; D unresolved. The CDR3 has 13 residues. The germline V gene encodes CDR1 SGHRS and CDR2 YFSETQ. V was trimmed by 3 bases and J by 7 bases, leaving 11 bases between them. The CDR3 DNA reads TGCGCCAGCAGCTCGTCGAGTCGTAATGAGCAGTTCTTC. Protein sequence: CASSSSSRNEQFF. Full variable domain (missing parts from reference TRBV5-1 and TRBJ2-1): KAGVTQTPRYLIKTRGQQVTLSCSPISGHRSVSWYQQTPGQGLQFLFEYFSETQRNKGNFPGRFSGRQFSNSRSEMNVSTLELGDSALYLCASSSSSRNEQFFGPGTRLTVL.

A remark on this clone: This sample also contains other DNA sequences that code for the same CDR3. V and J are TRBV19 and TRBJ2-7; weak D call: TRBD1 (6 bases). V lost 5 bases and J 6 bases, leaving 8 bases between the germline ends. The germline V gene has CDR1 LNHDA and CDR2 SQIVND (reference sequence). This CDR3 has 11 residues. The CDR3 DNA sequence: TGTGCCAGTAGTCAGGGGAGCGAGCAGTACTTC. Its protein is CASSQGSEQYF. Combining the CDR3 with reference TRBV19 and TRBJ2-7 gives the whole variable domain DGGITQSPKYLFRKEGQNVTLSCEQNLNHDAMYWYRQDPGQGLRLIYYSQIVNDFQKGDIAEGYSVSREKKESFPLTVTSAQKNPTAFYLCASSQGSEQYFGPGTRLTVT.

J is TRBJ2-2 and V is TRBV7-2, with D perhaps matching TRBD2 (6 bases). The CDR3 totals 16 residues. The ends were cut back, 4 bases at V and 4 bases at J, with 16 bases in the middle. Germline values: CDR1 SGHTA, CDR2 FQGNSA. CDR3 loop: CASSSGRLDGTGELFF. The CDR3 coding sequence is TGTGCCAGCAGCTCCGGGCGACTAGACGGCACCGGGGAGCTGTTTTTT.

The chain joins TRBV28 to TRBJ2-1, with 8 bases that match TRBD2. This CDR3 spans 14 amino acids. After removal of 7 bases from V and 5 bases from J, the junction contained 7 bases not matched to a gene. Germline CDR1 reads MDHEN; CDR2 reads SYDVKM. Written as DNA, the CDR3 is TGTGCCAGCACCCCGGGGGGGTTCCACAATGAGCAGTTCTTC. Encoded protein: CASTPGGFHNEQFF.

The chain carries TRBV9 and TRBJ1-2, with 11 nucleotides matching TRBD1. The V gene end was trimmed by 4 bases and the J gene end by 8 bases; junction bases not matched to a gene: 7. The V gene's germline CDR1 is SGDLS and CDR2 YYNGEE. The CDR3 extends over 14 amino acids. The CDR3 coding sequence is TGTGCCAGCAGCAGGGGACAGGGGGATGGAGGCTACACCTTC. Protein: CASSRGQGDGGYTF.

The chain recombines TRBV7-6 with TRBJ2-5, with TRBD2 identical over 8 bases. V was pared by 4 bases and J by 5 bases, with 18 bases of the junction left unmatched. The CDR3 totals 18 residues. Germline V lookup: CDR1 SGHVS, CDR2 FNYEAQ. The CDR3 DNA reads TGTGCCAGCAGCTCAAAAGCGGGAGCAGTTTATCGTTCTGAGACCCAGTACTTC. It translates to CASSSKAGAVYRSETQYF.